A single sample gave rise to the 28 T cell receptor beta chains below, sequenced in a study of cytomegalovirus exposure and HLA in healthy donors. PCR primers comprised 60 Vbeta and 13 Jbeta primers. Assay: immunoSEQ multiplex PCR; the TCRdb copy retains only in-frame clones and omits some. The sample lists about 100,000 clones; about 77% were seen once. Material for sequencing was PBMCs. The receptors shown here come from a woman aged 18-35 years in good health and CMV-seropositive.

On this clone: This sample also contains other DNA sequences that code for the same CDR3. The chain links TRBV28 to TRBJ1-5, with a weak D call TRBD1 (5 bases). The CDR3 extends over 14 amino acids. With 6 bases removed from V and 3 bases from J, the gap between germline ends came to 12 bases. The germline gives CDR1 MDHEN, CDR2 SYDVKM. CDR3 region: CASRWAGLNQPQHF. DNA of the CDR3: TGTGCCAGCAGGTGGGCAGGGCTCAATCAGCCCCAGCATTTT.

The CDR3 bases are TGTGCCAGCAGTGACTCGTACGGGGTCGGCTACGAGCAGTACTTC. Translation: CASSDSYGVGYEQYF. The chain employs TRBV6-4 and TRBJ2-7; TRBD2 might be the D (5 bases). Deletions cut 0 bases from V and 3 bases from J, with 12 bases between. Per the germline V gene, CDR1 is MRHNA and CDR2 is SNTAGT. The CDR3 has 15 amino acids.

Written as DNA, the CDR3 is TGTGCCAGCAGCACGGGACAGGGACTCTCCTACGAGCAGTACTTC. Translated: CASSTGQGLSYEQYF. The chain recombines TRBV6-5 with TRBJ2-7; 9 positions agree with TRBD1. Per germline, CDR1 MNHEY and CDR2 SVGAGI. J gave up 0 bases and V 6 bases, and 6 bases lay outside the gene matches. This CDR3 spans 15 amino acids.

The chain is built from TRBV30 and TRBJ1-4; weak D call: TRBD1 (6 bases). The length of the CDR3 is 15 residues. Trimming took 2 bases from V and 3 from J, leaving 13 bases between them. Germline CDR1 and CDR2: GTSNPN and SVGIG (reference sequence). CDR3 amino acids: CAWSLGGGSNEKLFF. The DNA of the CDR3 is TGTGCCTGGAGTCTAGGGGGGGGGTCTAATGAAAAACTGTTTTTT.

The rearrangement uses TRBV7-2 and TRBJ2-3; D gene uncertain. Germline lookup yields CDR1 SGHTA and CDR2 FQGNSA. Trimming shortened V by 8 bases and J by 6 bases, and 6 bases separated the two germline ends. The CDR3 is 10 residues long. CDR3 amino acids: CASSGDTQYF. CDR3 DNA: TGTGCCAGCTCCGGGGATACGCAGTATTTT.

The chain combines TRBV27 with TRBJ1-4, with D uncertain. The CDR3 has 12 residues. Between the trimmed V and J ends, which lost 4 bases and 5 bases, there was a span of 5 bases. The germline V gene has CDR1 MNHEY and CDR2 SMNVEV (reference sequence). This CDR3 is CASSSLNEKLFF. The CDR3 coding sequence is TGTGCCAGCAGTTCCCTAAATGAAAAACTGTTTTTT.

The CDR3 here is CSVDGIGTDTQYF. As DNA, the CDR3 is TGCAGCGTTGATGGTATCGGGACAGATACGCAGTATTTT. The chain uses TRBV29-1 and TRBJ2-3, with unresolved D. The germline gives CDR1 SQVTM, CDR2 ANQGSEA. The CDR3 consists of 13 residues. Trimming stripped 3 bases from V and 3 bases from J, with 10 bases between.

The chain has TRBV10-3 and TRBJ2-1, with 10 bases identical to TRBD2. CDR1 and CDR2 (germline): ENHRY, SYGVKD. The junction had 5 bases not matched to a gene; V was cut back by 5 bases and J by 7 bases. CDR3 length equals 14 residues. The CDR3 DNA follows: TGTGCCATCAGTCTAGCGGGAGTCGATAATGAGCAGTTCTTC. Translation: CAISLAGVDNEQFF.

In its sample, this clone was seen a few times. The gene calls are TRBV4-3 and TRBJ2-7; 7 nucleotides agree with TRBD1. V dropped 3 bases and J dropped 3; count of bases not matched to a gene: 8. From germline, CDR1 is LGHNA and CDR2 YSLEER. CDR3 length: 15 residues. Here the CDR3 reads CASSQDRSRVYEQYF. In nucleotides, the CDR3 is TGCGCCAGCAGCCAGGACAGGAGTAGGGTCTACGAGCAGTACTTC.

This clone was counted a single time. This sequence joins TRBV2 and TRBJ1-4, with a tentative D call TRBD1 (5 bases). V lost 6 bases, J lost 4 bases, and 15 bases lay in between. The CDR3 totals 15 residues. Per germline, CDR1 SNHLY and CDR2 FYNNEI. CDR3 nucleotides: TGTGCCAGCAGAAGGGACGGGGGGGATAATGAAAAACTGTTTTTT. It translates to CASRRDGGDNEKLFF.

The J gene is TRBJ1-2, the V gene TRBV7-6; 8 positions agree with TRBD1. Germline loops: CDR1 SGHVS, CDR2 FNYEAQ. The V gene end was trimmed by 0 bases and the J gene end by 5 bases; junction bases not matched to a gene: 5. The CDR3 consists of 15 residues. Written as DNA, the CDR3 is TGTGCCAGCAGCTTAGCGGGGACAGGACCATATGGCTACACCTTC. This codes for CASSLAGTGPYGYTF.

The chain joins TRBV27 to TRBJ2-7, with D maybe TRBD1 (7 bases). Germline CDR1 and CDR2: MNHEY and SMNVEV (reference sequence). This CDR3 is built from 16 residues. V was trimmed by 3 bases and J by 4 bases, leaving 19 bases between them. The CDR3 DNA reads TGTGCCAGCAGTTTTAGCGGTACAGGGGTTGGGTACGAGCAGTACTTC. This sequence encodes CASSFSGTGVGYEQYF.

The CDR3 nucleotides read TGTGCCTGGAGTGTACATCGGCTAGCGGGGACGTACGAGCAGTACTTC. It is translated as CAWSVHRLAGTYEQYF. V usage is TRBV30 and J usage is TRBJ2-7, with 9 positions matching TRBD2. Germline V gene sequence: CDR1 GTSNPN, CDR2 SVGIG (reference sequence). CDR3 size: 16 residues. V lost 0 bases to trimming and J lost 4 bases; unmatched junction nucleotides: 10.

The rearrangement links TRBV7-3 to TRBJ2-7; 9 bases are shared with TRBD1. The junction had 7 bases not matched to a gene; V was cut back by 2 bases and J by 5 bases. In germline, CDR1 is SGHTA, CDR2 FQGTGA. There are 15 residues in the CDR3. The CDR3, as DNA: TGTGCCAGCAGCTTACAGGGACAGGGTTACCACGAGCAGTACTTC. It encodes CASSLQGQGYHEQYF.

V is TRBV7-9 and J is TRBJ2-3, with 8 bases fitting TRBD2. Per germline, CDR1 SEHNR and CDR2 FQNEAQ (reference sequence). The CDR3 length is 16 residues. Trimming removed 3 bases from V and 4 bases from J; junction bases left unmatched: 9. CDR3 amino acids: CASSFGSSGGADTQYF. The CDR3 region has the DNA TGTGCCAGCAGCTTTGGGTCCTCGGGGGGGGCAGATACGCAGTATTTT.

In DNA, the CDR3 is TGCACCGGGACAGTTGGTGAAAAACTGTTTTTT. Its translation: CTGTVGEKLFF. The genes are TRBV20-1 and TRBJ1-4; 7 bases line up with TRBD1. Germline CDR1 and CDR2: DFQATT and SNEGSKA (reference sequence). The CDR3 length is 11 residues.

This chain uses TRBV27 with TRBJ1-1; D remains unclear. V gave up 5 bases and J gave up 5 bases, with 21 bases separating them. The CDR3 loop spans 16 amino acids. Germline lookup yields CDR1 MNHEY and CDR2 SMNVEV (reference sequence). This CDR3 reads CASSIAQARTGTEAFF. For the CDR3, the DNA is TGTGCCAGCAGTATCGCCCAGGCCCGAACGGGGACTGAAGCTTTCTTT.

This chain connects TRBV6-4 to TRBJ2-1, with 9 positions matching TRBD2. The CDR3 contains 13 residues. Germline CDR1 reads MRHNA; CDR2 reads SNTAGT. Trimming removed 11 bases from V and 7 bases from J; junction bases left unmatched: 9. The CDR3 region has the DNA TGTGCCTCCGGGCGGGAGGGGGAGAATGAGCAGTTCTTC. As protein: CASGREGENEQFF.

The chain recombines TRBV27 with TRBJ2-3; 10 positions agree with TRBD1. Germline CDR1 MNHEY, CDR2 SMNVEV (reference sequence). V trimming: 5 bases; J trimming: 6 bases; junction bases outside the gene matches: 5. The CDR3 covers 14 residues. The CDR3 is CASSARTGGDTQYF. For the CDR3, the DNA is TGTGCCAGCAGTGCCCGGACAGGGGGGGATACGCAGTATTTT.

The chain joins TRBV27 to TRBJ1-2; D gene uncertain. This CDR3 comprises 15 residues. From germline, CDR1 is MNHEY and CDR2 SMNVEV (reference sequence). V lost 0 bases and J 5 bases, leaving 13 bases between the germline ends. The CDR3 sequence is CASSLSVGSGYGYTF. Written as DNA, the CDR3 is TGTGCCAGCAGTTTATCGGTAGGGTCGGGGTATGGCTACACCTTC.

A single count supports this clone. V is TRBV28 and J is TRBJ1-1; D is perhaps TRBD1 (5 bases). The germline V and J ends were trimmed by 3 bases and 1 base, with 9 bases remaining between them. The CDR3 is made up of 14 amino acids. CDR1 MDHEN and CDR2 SYDVKM come from the germline V gene. CDR3 region: CASSFVDRNTEAFF. CDR3 coding DNA: TGTGCCAGCAGTTTCGTCGACAGGAACACTGAAGCTTTCTTT.

This chain uses TRBV13 with TRBJ1-6; D ambiguous. This CDR3 region has 15 residues. The V end lost 3 bases, the J end lost 3 bases, and 9 bases lay between the germline ends. Per germline, CDR1 PRHDT and CDR2 FYEKMQ (reference sequence). CDR3 region: CASSLYGGYNSPLHF. Here the CDR3 DNA reads TGTGCCAGCAGCTTGTATGGAGGCTATAATTCACCCCTCCACTTT.

The chain couples TRBV25-1 to TRBJ2-1; D call uncertain. Germline-derived CDR1 and CDR2 are MGHDK and SYGVNS. V lost 7 bases and J 10 bases, leaving 14 bases between the germline ends. The CDR3 is 12 amino acids. Here the CDR3 DNA reads TGTGCCAGCACCCCTGTTGCAGGCGAGCAGTTCTTC. It codes for CASTPVAGEQFF.

As to this clone: Germline is not matched at one junction end, which may reflect a read error. The J gene is TRBJ1-5, the V gene TRBV7-9; D is ambiguous. Germline CDR1 and CDR2: SEHNR and FQNEAQ (reference sequence). CDR3 length: 12 amino acids. The CDR3 sequence: CSSSYWNQPQHF. The CDR3 DNA reads as TGTTCCAGCAGCTACTGGAATCAGCCCCAGCATTTT. The full variable domain, completed using reference TRBV7-9 and TRBJ1-5, is DTGVSQNPRHKITKRGQNVTFRCDPISEHNRLYWYRQTLGQGPEFLTYFQNEAQLEKSRLLSDRFSAERPKGSFSTLEIQRTEQGDSAMYLCSSSYWNQPQHFGDGTRLSIL.

V and J are TRBV6-6 and TRBJ1-3, with D possibly matching TRBD1 (5 bases). There are 16 residues in the CDR3. V was pared by 5 bases and J by 0 bases, with 14 bases between. Germline-derived CDR1 and CDR2 are MNHNY and SVGAGI (reference sequence). The CDR3, as DNA: TGTGCCAGCAGTACTCGTACAGGAAACTCTGGAAACACCATATATTTT. Its translation: CASSTRTGNSGNTIYF.

The chain recombines TRBV2 with TRBJ1-4; 10 bases agree with TRBD1. This CDR3 has 14 amino acids. With V trimmed by 5 bases and J by 8 bases, 5 bases remained unmatched. Germline V gene lookup returns CDR1 SNHLY and CDR2 FYNNEI. DNA of the CDR3: TGTGCCAGCAGTCGACAGGGGGCGCCGGAAAAACTGTTTTTT. Encoded protein: CASSRQGAPEKLFF. The full variable domain, its missing parts supplied by reference TRBV2 and TRBJ1-4, is EPEVTQTPSHQVTQMGQEVILRCVPISNHLYFYWYRQILGQKVEFLVSFYNNEISEKSEIFDDQFSVERPDGSNFTLKIRSTKLEDSAMYFCASSRQGAPEKLFFGSGTQLSVL.

This clone occurred once. The gene calls are TRBV30 and TRBJ1-2; possibly TRBD1 for D (5 bases). This CDR3 has 17 residues. Germline loops: CDR1 GTSNPN, CDR2 SVGIG (reference sequence). V lost 0 bases to trimming and J lost 0 bases, with 17 bases between them. The CDR3 DNA reads TGTGCCTGGAGTGTACCCTCGGGGGTCCCCGCTAACTATGGCTACACCTTC. This gives the protein CAWSVPSGVPANYGYTF.

J is TRBJ2-5 and V is TRBV6-6; 7 positions match TRBD2. The germline gives CDR1 MNHNY, CDR2 SVGAGI (reference sequence). This CDR3 spans 16 amino acids. The junction had 9 bases not matched to a gene; V was cut back by 0 bases and J by 5 bases. CDR3 sequence reads: CASSYSLADIRETQYF. The CDR3 coding sequence is TGTGCCAGCAGTTACTCCCTAGCGGATATCCGGGAGACCCAGTACTTC.